The 30 T cell receptor beta chains reported below all come from one sample, sequenced in a study of T cell repertoires in cytomegalovirus infection. These receptors are not linked to any known antigen. TCRdb reprocessed the reads via MiXCR and lists one record per CDR3 protein. Of some 560,000 distinct CDR3 sequences detected, 35% to 50% appear once; the ten largest clones hold 48%. The specimen comprised cultured PBMCs, sampled from culture after CMV antigen stimulation. These receptors all come from a human donor in good health (CMV status not recorded). Some clones in this sample may be carry-over from other donors' samples.

The chain uses TRBV25-1 and TRBJ2-4; 8 bases fit TRBD1. The germline CDR1 and CDR2 sequences are MGHDK and SYGVNS. The V gene end was trimmed by 10 bases and the J gene end by 1 base; junction bases not matched to a gene: 3. The CDR3 has 13 residues. The CDR3 region is CATRDRAKNIQYF. As DNA, the CDR3 is TGTGCCACCCGGGACAGGGCCAAAAACATTCAGTACTTC. Looking up the rest from reference TRBV25-1 and TRBJ2-4 gives the full variable domain: EADIYQTPRYLVIGTGKKITLECSQTMGHDKMYWYQQDPGMELHLIHYSYGVNSTEKGDLSSESTVSRIRTEHFPLTLESARPSHTSQYLCATRDRAKNIQYFGAGTRLSVL.

The rearrangement joins TRBV11-2 to TRBJ1-1; no clear D gene. The CDR3 sequence is 15 residues long. CDR1 SGHAT and CDR2 FQNNGV come from the germline V gene. V was trimmed by 0 bases and J by 4 bases, leaving 12 bases between them. This CDR3 reads CASSLEYGVSTEAFF. The CDR3 region has the DNA TGTGCCAGCAGCTTAGAGTACGGGGTTAGCACTGAAGCTTTCTTT.

This chain joins TRBV27 and TRBJ2-1; TRBD2 aligns across 7 bases. This CDR3 is 16 amino acids long. J was trimmed by 1 base and V by 0 bases; bases with no gene match: 3. From germline, CDR1 is MNHEY and CDR2 SMNVEV (reference sequence). The CDR3 protein is CASSLSSGWSYNEQFF. CDR3 nucleotides: TGTGCCAGCAGTTTATCTAGCGGGTGGTCCTACAATGAGCAGTTCTTC.

This chain uses TRBV6-1 with TRBJ1-3; possible D gene TRBD1, 5 bases. V was clipped by 6 bases and J by 4 bases, with 16 bases between them. Per the germline V gene, CDR1 is MNHNS and CDR2 is SASEGT. The CDR3 runs to 15 residues. The CDR3 protein is CASRGVMLTGNTIYF. In DNA form, the CDR3 reads TGTGCCAGCAGGGGGGTAATGCTGACCGGAAACACCATATATTTT.

The V call is TRBV2, the J call TRBJ2-3; 11 bases agree with TRBD2. The ends lost 3 bases at V and 5 bases at J; junction bases unmatched: 13. CDR3 length: 18 amino acids. Germline lookup yields CDR1 SNHLY and CDR2 FYNNEI. This CDR3 reads CASSERRLAGSMGDTQYF. The CDR3 region has the DNA TGTGCCAGCAGTGAGCGGAGACTAGCGGGGTCCATGGGAGATACGCAGTATTTT. Based on the CDR3 plus reference TRBV2 and TRBJ2-3, the full variable domain is EPEVTQTPSHQVTQMGQEVILRCVPISNHLYFYWYRQILGQKVEFLVSFYNNEISEKSEIFDDQFSVERPDGSNFTLKIRSTKLEDSAMYFCASSERRLAGSMGDTQYFGPGTRLTVL.

In its sample, this clonotype was seen a few times. J is TRBJ2-7 and V is TRBV19; the D gene is possibly TRBD2 (5 bases). The CDR3 has 15 residues. Trimming removed 0 bases at V and 0 bases at J, with 9 bases between. Looked up from germline, CDR1 is LNHDA and CDR2 is SQIVND (reference sequence). CDR3 in amino acids: CASSIEDSRSYEQYF. The CDR3, as DNA: TGTGCCAGTAGTATAGAGGACTCCCGCTCCTACGAGCAGTACTTC.

In DNA form, the CDR3 reads TGTGCCAGCAGCTCCCCCGGACAGGGGGTTGATGAGCAGTTCTTC. Protein sequence: CASSSPGQGVDEQFF. This chain links TRBV12-3 or TRBV12-4 with TRBJ2-1, with 10 bases that match TRBD1. There are 15 residues in the CDR3. V lost 6 bases to trimming and J lost 8 bases; unmatched junction nucleotides: 10.

The sample holds many counts of this clonotype. J is TRBJ1-5 and V is TRBV7-2, with D possibly TRBD1 on 6 matching bases. V lost 2 bases and J lost 5, with 10 bases in between. This CDR3 spans 14 amino acids. Looked up from germline, CDR1 is SGHTA and CDR2 is FQGNSA. CDR3 residues: CASSLRGADQPQHF. The CDR3 region has the DNA TGTGCCAGCAGCTTAAGGGGGGCGGATCAGCCCCAGCATTTT.

This clonotype was observed a few times. The V call is TRBV7-2, the J call TRBJ2-4; 7 nucleotides agree with TRBD1. This CDR3 spans 15 amino acids. CDR1 and CDR2 (germline): SGHTA, FQGNSA. Losses at the gene ends were 5 bases for V and 1 base for J; bases not matched to a gene: 5. This CDR3 reads CASSPLTGAKNIQYF. In DNA form, the CDR3 reads TGTGCCAGCAGCCCCTTGACAGGGGCCAAAAACATTCAGTACTTC.

The chain has TRBV7-6 and TRBJ1-4; possibly TRBD1 for D (5 bases). The V end lost 4 bases, the J end lost 2 bases, and 17 bases lay between the germline ends. CDR3 size: 17 residues. Germline V gene sequence: CDR1 SGHVS, CDR2 FNYEAQ. The CDR3 DNA is TGTGCCAGCAGCTCCCCGGTTCAGGGTTCCACTAATGAAAAACTGTTTTTT. The encoded protein is CASSSPVQGSTNEKLFF.

This chain uses TRBV7-3 with TRBJ2-3; D gene unclear. Trimming shortened V by 3 bases and J by 6 bases, and 13 bases separated the two germline ends. The germline gives CDR1 SGHTA, CDR2 FQGTGA. The CDR3 has 14 amino acids. In DNA, the CDR3 is TGTGCCAGCAGCTTCGTGGCTACCCCCGATACGCAGTATTTT. Translating gives CASSFVATPDTQYF.

The chain links TRBV4-1 to TRBJ2-6; D might be TRBD1 (5 bases). CDR3 size: 18 residues. The V end lost 1 base, the J end lost 2 bases, and 15 bases lay between the germline ends. CDR1 and CDR2 from the germline V gene are MGHRA and YSYEKL. In nucleotides, the CDR3 is TGCGCCAGCAGCCAAGGAACGACAGTTGGTACTGGGGCCAACGTCCTGACTTTC. It is translated as CASSQGTTVGTGANVLTF.

The V and J genes are TRBV7-8 and TRBJ2-4; 10 bases align to TRBD1. J was trimmed by 0 bases and V by 5 bases; bases with no gene match: 13. CDR3 size: 19 residues. CDR1 and CDR2 (germline): SGHVS, FQNEAQ. CDR3 amino acids: CASSPNRDRGFRAKNIQYF. The CDR3 bases are TGTGCCAGCAGCCCGAATAGGGACAGGGGCTTTCGAGCCAAAAACATTCAGTACTTC.

The V gene is TRBV7-9, the J gene TRBJ2-1; 11 bases agree with TRBD2. This CDR3 region has 18 residues. Germline values: CDR1 SEHNR, CDR2 FQNEAQ (reference sequence). J was trimmed by 3 bases and V by 0 bases; bases with no gene match: 7. The CDR3 loop is CASSLAGRLAGYYNEQFF. The CDR3 bases are TGTGCCAGCAGCTTAGCGGGTAGACTAGCGGGATACTACAATGAGCAGTTCTTC.

This clonotype occurred a few times. The genes are TRBV12-3 or TRBV12-4 and TRBJ2-3; D possibly corresponds to TRBD2 (6 bases). This CDR3 has 16 residues. Trimming removed 5 bases at V and 5 bases at J, with 20 bases between. CDR3 in DNA: TGTGCCAGCAGTCCCCACCGGGGGAGGAGGCTAGATACGCAGTATTTT. Amino acid sequence: CASSPHRGRRLDTQYF.

The V gene is TRBV2, the J gene TRBJ2-2; no firm D call. Trimming cost V 8 bases and J 7 bases, with 8 bases left between them. The germline gives CDR1 SNHLY, CDR2 FYNNEI. CDR3 length: 11 amino acids. The CDR3 reads CASRRGGELFF. The CDR3 nucleotides are TGTGCCAGCCGCCGTGGCGGGGAGCTGTTTTTT.

This clonotype turned up a few times. The chain uses TRBV19 and TRBJ2-1, with 8 positions matching TRBD1. The germline CDR1 and CDR2 sequences are LNHDA and SQIVND (reference sequence). Losses at the gene ends were 7 bases for V and 2 bases for J; bases not matched to a gene: 7. This CDR3 is 15 amino acids long. CDR3 sequence (DNA): TGTGCCAGTATCCCGACAGGGGCGGCCTACAATGAGCAGTTCTTC. This codes for CASIPTGAAYNEQFF.

CDR3 protein: CSARARVAGLTGELFF. The CDR3 region has the DNA TGCAGTGCTAGAGCTCGAGTAGCGGGACTGACCGGGGAGCTGTTTTTT. The chain joins TRBV20-1 to TRBJ2-2; 8 bases map to TRBD2. In germline, CDR1 is DFQATT, CDR2 SNEGSKA (reference sequence). Trimming removed 1 base from V and 5 bases from J; junction bases left unmatched: 9. The CDR3 covers 16 residues.

This clonotype was counted only a few times. The V gene is TRBV7-2, the J gene TRBJ2-2, with D possibly being TRBD1 or TRBD2 (5 bases each). The CDR3 covers 16 residues. Per germline, CDR1 SGHTA and CDR2 FQGNSA. The V end lost 2 bases, the J end lost 4 bases, and 14 bases lay between the germline ends. CDR3: CASSLTGTPGTGELFF. In nucleotides, the CDR3 is TGTGCCAGCAGCTTAACGGGGACCCCGGGCACCGGGGAGCTGTTTTTT.

This clonotype has only a few counts. The rearrangement uses TRBV7-2 and TRBJ2-3; D uncertain. Germline CDR1 and CDR2: SGHTA and FQGNSA. Deletions cut 1 base from V and 7 bases from J, with 9 bases between. The CDR3 extends over 13 amino acids. The CDR3 region has the DNA TGTGCCAGCAGCTTAGGCTATCCAAATACGCAGTATTTT. It codes for CASSLGYPNTQYF.

This clonotype was counted only a few times. This chain links TRBV19 with TRBJ2-1; 11 bases line up with TRBD2. V dropped 5 bases and J dropped 5; count of bases not matched to a gene: 5. Germline CDR1 reads LNHDA; CDR2 reads SQIVND (reference sequence). The CDR3 runs to 15 residues. CDR3 bases: TGTGCCAGTAGTTCGGGACTAGCGGATAACAATGAGCAGTTCTTC. Its translation: CASSSGLADNNEQFF.

In this sample, this clonotype turned up a few times. The chain couples TRBV7-2 to TRBJ2-2; TRBD1 might be the D (6 bases). Germline V gene sequence: CDR1 SGHTA, CDR2 FQGNSA. The CDR3 consists of 14 residues. V gave up 10 bases and J gave up 0 bases, with 12 bases separating them. This chain's CDR3 is CATQGQPNTGELFF. CDR3 nucleotides: TGTGCCACCCAGGGGCAACCGAACACCGGGGAGCTGTTTTTT.

This chain uses TRBV25-1 with TRBJ1-5; D is unclear. This CDR3 spans 14 amino acids. V shed 4 bases and J shed 7 bases, with 14 bases lying between them. Germline CDR1 MGHDK, CDR2 SYGVNS. CDR3 sequence (DNA): TGTGCCAGCAGTGGGGGAGGGAAGGGCCAGCCCCAGCATTTT. This gives the protein CASSGGGKGQPQHF.

This clonotype has more than one count but fewer than ten. The chain recombines TRBV2 with TRBJ2-7; maybe TRBD1 (6 bases). The germline V gene has CDR1 SNHLY and CDR2 FYNNEI. This CDR3 is 13 amino acids long. V was trimmed by 6 bases and J by 7 bases, leaving 16 bases between them. DNA of the CDR3: TGTGCCAGCAGAGAAAACAGGGCATGGGAGCAGTACTTC. Translating it yields CASRENRAWEQYF.

V gene TRBV7-2 combines with J gene TRBJ1-1; the D gene is possibly TRBD1 (6 bases). V shed 5 bases and J shed 5 bases, with 15 bases lying between them. This CDR3 region has 14 residues. Germline loops: CDR1 SGHTA, CDR2 FQGNSA. The CDR3 region has the DNA TGTGCCAGCAGCCATACTGAGAGGGGGACTGAAGCTTTCTTT. It yields the protein CASSHTERGTEAFF.

This clonotype has a single count. The chain recombines TRBV20-1 with TRBJ1-2, with TRBD1 matching 9 bases. Unmatched junction bases numbered 10, after V lost 2 bases and J lost 6 bases. The CDR3 covers 15 residues. Germline V CDR1 and CDR2: DFQATT, SNEGSKA (reference sequence). CDR3 DNA sequence: TGCAGTGCTAGATCATCCGGGACAGGGCAAAATGGCTACACCTTC. Encoded protein: CSARSSGTGQNGYTF.

J is TRBJ2-1 and V is TRBV19; 8 bases match TRBD2. Germline V lookup: CDR1 LNHDA, CDR2 SQIVND (reference sequence). With 2 bases clipped from V and 4 bases from J, the junction kept 4 bases outside the gene matches. The CDR3 has 15 residues. In DNA, the CDR3 is TGTGCCAGTAGTATATCTAGCGGGCAATACAATGAGCAGTTCTTC. It specifies CASSISSGQYNEQFF. Supplemented by reference TRBV19 and TRBJ2-1, the full variable domain reads DGGITQSPKYLFRKEGQNVTLSCEQNLNHDAMYWYRQDPGQGLRLIYYSQIVNDFQKGDIAEGYSVSREKKESFPLTVTSAQKNPTAFYLCASSISSGQYNEQFFGPGTRLTVL.

This clonotype was found a few times. The gene calls are TRBV7-2 and TRBJ1-4; D unresolved. The CDR3 totals 15 residues. CDR1 and CDR2 (germline): SGHTA, FQGNSA. Between the trimmed V and J ends, which lost 5 bases and 6 bases, there was a span of 16 bases. As DNA, the CDR3 is TGTGCCAGCAGCCGTCGGTTGAGGCGGGATGAAAAACTGTTTTTT. It is translated as CASSRRLRRDEKLFF. The full variable domain, in which reference TRBV7-2 and TRBJ1-4 provide the parts outside the CDR3, is GAGVSQSPSNKVTEKGKDVELRCDPISGHTALYWYRQSLGQGLEFLIYFQGNSAPDKSGLPSDRFSAERTGGSVSTLTIQRTQQEDSAVYLCASSRRLRRDEKLFFGSGTQLSVL.

In this sample, this clonotype turned up a few times. The chain combines TRBV19 with TRBJ2-4; tentative D call: TRBD1 (6 bases). In germline, CDR1 is LNHDA, CDR2 SQIVND (reference sequence). Trimming pared 3 bases from V and 4 bases from J, leaving 16 bases between. The CDR3 covers 16 residues. In nucleotides, the CDR3 is TGTGCCAGTAGTATTGGGGCAGGACAGAAAAAAAACATTCAGTACTTC. It translates to CASSIGAGQKKNIQYF. Combining the CDR3 with reference TRBV19 and TRBJ2-4 gives the whole variable domain DGGITQSPKYLFRKEGQNVTLSCEQNLNHDAMYWYRQDPGQGLRLIYYSQIVNDFQKGDIAEGYSVSREKKESFPLTVTSAQKNPTAFYLCASSIGAGQKKNIQYFGAGTRLSVL.

This chain links TRBV27 with TRBJ2-1, with 12 nucleotides matching TRBD2. The germline gives CDR1 MNHEY, CDR2 SMNVEV (reference sequence). The CDR3 loop spans 15 amino acids. Trimming removed 5 bases from V and 7 bases from J; junction bases left unmatched: 6. The CDR3 region has the DNA TGTGCCAGCAGTAACCTAGCGGGGGGGCGTAATGAGCAGTTCTTC. It yields the protein CASSNLAGGRNEQFF.